These 13 T cell receptor beta chains share one sample of origin, sequenced in a study of CD8 T cells in ankylosing spondylitis. General study results and limits: It appeared that ankylosing spondylitis blood was characterized by a TCR beta motif of about eight highly homologous variants.

MiXCR, run by TCRdb on the 5' RACE reads, gives a single entry per CDR3 protein. Among around 770,000 distinct CDR3 sequences listed, over 9.5% were seen once. Their antigens remain unidentified. Material: blood, either unsorted or a sorted T cell fraction (not recorded which). The receptors shown here come from a male donor with ankylosing spondylitis.

This clonotype was counted between two and nine times. The chain recombines TRBV4-3 with TRBJ2-5; 7 bases match TRBD1. CDR1 LGHNA and CDR2 YSLEER come from the germline V gene. The V segment lost 0 bases and the J segment 2 bases; nucleotides outside the gene matches: 3. The CDR3 totals 15 residues. The CDR3 loop is CASSQDMTGQETQYF. The CDR3 bases are TGCGCCAGCAGCCAAGATATGACAGGGCAAGAGACCCAGTACTTC.

The chain joins TRBV4-3 to TRBJ2-1; D remains unclear. Per germline, CDR1 LGHNA and CDR2 YSLEER. The CDR3 length is 14 residues. Trimming shortened V by 0 bases and J by 10 bases, and 13 bases separated the two germline ends. CDR3 protein: CASSQDLEIGEQFF. The CDR3 nucleotides are TGCGCCAGCAGCCAAGATTTGGAAATCGGGGAGCAGTTCTTC.

This clonotype was picked up a small number of times. The CDR3 loop reads CASRVGGDMNTEAFF. CDR3 DNA: TGTGCCAGCAGGGTTGGGGGAGATATGAACACTGAAGCTTTCTTT. The rearrangement links TRBV5-4 to TRBJ1-1, with a weak D call TRBD1 (5 bases). The CDR3 length is 15 residues. Trimming left V 5 bases short and J 0 bases short, with 14 bases between. CDR1 and CDR2 (germline): SGHNT, YYREEE (reference sequence).

This clonotype showed up just a few times. The V and J genes are TRBV5-1 and TRBJ2-1, with 11 positions matching TRBD2. The junction had 4 bases not matched to a gene; V was cut back by 0 bases and J by 8 bases. The CDR3 runs to 15 residues. CDR1 is SGHRS, CDR2 YFSETQ, per germline. The CDR3 nucleotides are TGCGCCAGCAGCTTGGCAACTAGCGGGGGTCATGAGCAGTTCTTC. Translation: CASSLATSGGHEQFF.

This clonotype was recorded at least ten times. CDR3 nucleotides: TGCGCCAGCAGCTTGGAGATTGGGGAGGTCTACGAGCAGTACTTC. It translates to CASSLEIGEVYEQYF. The chain is built from TRBV5-1 and TRBJ2-7, with D tentatively TRBD2 (6 bases). Germline V gene data show CDR1 as SGHRS and CDR2 as YFSETQ. The CDR3 is made up of 15 amino acids. Trimming removed 0 bases from V and 3 bases from J, with 13 bases in between.

This chain uses TRBV6-2 or TRBV6-3 with TRBJ2-7; 8 nucleotides agree with TRBD1. The germline V gene encodes CDR1 MNHEY and CDR2 SVGEGT. The CDR3 totals 16 residues. After removal of 5 bases from V and 0 bases from J, the junction contained 9 bases not matched to a gene. CDR3 sequence: CASSMDRAISSYEQYF. The CDR3 coding sequence is TGTGCCAGCAGTATGGACAGGGCAATCAGCTCCTACGAGCAGTACTTC.

The gene calls are TRBV15 and TRBJ2-5; TRBD1 aligns across 8 bases. With V trimmed by 7 bases and J by 1 base, 8 bases remained unmatched. The CDR3 spans 15 residues. CDR1 LNHNV and CDR2 YYDKDF come from the germline V gene (reference sequence). The CDR3, as DNA: TGTGCCACCACGCAGGGGGCAGGGGGCCAAGAGACCCAGTACTTC. Residues: CATTQGAGGQETQYF.

A few counts support this clonotype. The CDR3 sequence: CASSYWRVSNSPLHF. CDR3 coding DNA: TGTGCCAGCAGTTACTGGCGGGTTTCTAATTCACCCCTCCACTTT. The genes are TRBV6-5 and TRBJ1-6, with D unresolved. The CDR3 runs 15 residues. CDR1 is MNHEY and CDR2 is SVGAGI in the germline V gene. V was clipped by 1 base and J by 6 bases, with 10 bases between them.

This clonotype was seen a handful of times. The rearrangement joins TRBV29-1 to TRBJ2-7, with D perhaps TRBD1 (6 bases). Germline V CDR1 and CDR2: SQVTM, ANQGSEA. Trimming removed 4 bases from V and 4 bases from J, with 11 bases in between. The CDR3 consists of 12 residues. CDR3 nucleotide sequence: TGCAGCGTTGTGGACAGAGAATACGAGCAGTACTTC. Protein: CSVVDREYEQYF.

This clonotype has more than one count but fewer than ten. The gene calls are TRBV7-2 and TRBJ2-3; 11 bases map to TRBD2. With V trimmed by 4 bases and J by 0 bases, 6 bases remained unmatched. Germline CDR1 SGHTA, CDR2 FQGNSA. The CDR3 consists of 17 residues. CDR3 region: CASSSRGLAASTDTQYF. In nucleotides, the CDR3 is TGTGCCAGCAGCTCTAGGGGACTAGCGGCTAGCACAGATACGCAGTATTTT.

The genes are TRBV12-3 or TRBV12-4 and TRBJ1-2, with 8 bases matching TRBD1. The CDR3 length is 16 residues. V gave up 4 bases and J gave up 7 bases; unmatched junction bases: 14. The DNA for the CDR3 is TGTGCCAGCAGTTCTTTTACAGGGGGTGTTCGGGGTGGCTACACCTTC. It translates to CASSSFTGGVRGGYTF.

The table lists this clonotype with many counts. V gene TRBV2 combines with J gene TRBJ2-2, with D hard to call. With 5 bases removed from V and 3 bases from J, the gap between germline ends came to 13 bases. CDR3 size: 15 residues. From germline, CDR1 is SNHLY and CDR2 FYNNEI. Written as DNA, the CDR3 is TGTGCCAGCAGTAGCGATGGGCCTTACACCGGGGAGCTGTTTTTT. It codes for CASSSDGPYTGELFF.

This clonotype was seen more than once but under ten times. The chain has TRBV20-1 and TRBJ2-7; maybe TRBD1 (7 bases). CDR1 DFQATT and CDR2 SNEGSKA come from the germline V gene (reference sequence). The CDR3 loop spans 13 amino acids. Trimming removed 6 bases at V and 1 base at J, with 13 bases between. CDR3 bases: TGCAGTGCCACGACAGGGAGGTCCTACGAGCAGTACTTC. Amino acid sequence: CSATTGRSYEQYF.